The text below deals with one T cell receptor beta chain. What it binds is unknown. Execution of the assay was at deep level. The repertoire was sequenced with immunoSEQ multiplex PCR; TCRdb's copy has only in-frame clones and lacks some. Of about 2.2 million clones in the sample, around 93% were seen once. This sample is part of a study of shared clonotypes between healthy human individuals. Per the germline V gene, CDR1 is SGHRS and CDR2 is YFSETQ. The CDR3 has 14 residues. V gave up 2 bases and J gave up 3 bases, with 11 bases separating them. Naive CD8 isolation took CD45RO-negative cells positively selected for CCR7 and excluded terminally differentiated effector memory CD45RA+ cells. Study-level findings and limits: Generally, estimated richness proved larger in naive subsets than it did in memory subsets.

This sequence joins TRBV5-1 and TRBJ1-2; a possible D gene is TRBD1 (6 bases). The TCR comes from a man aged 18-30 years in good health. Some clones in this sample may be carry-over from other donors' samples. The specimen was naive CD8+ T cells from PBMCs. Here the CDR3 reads CASSFEGGYYGYTF. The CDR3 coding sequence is TGCGCCAGCAGCTTTGAGGGGGGCTACTATGGCTACACCTTC.